The present T cell receptor (beta chain) was sequenced within a study of lymphopenia after photon versus proton radiotherapy. Here immunoSEQ multiplex PCR was the method, and the copy in TCRdb shows in-frame clones only, minus some. In the table there are about 58,000 clones, about four fifths of which are singletons. Source: peripheral blood, taken from a patient treated with proton-based radiotherapy. This TCR derives from a man aged 55 to 70 with pancreatic cancer.

CDR3 amino acids: CASSLRENKAFF. In DNA, the CDR3 is TGTGCCAGCAGCTTGAGGGAGAATAAAGCTTTCTTT. V is TRBV7-9 and J is TRBJ1-1; D gene unclear. The CDR3 totals 12 residues. From germline, CDR1 is SEHNR and CDR2 FQNEAQ (reference sequence). V lost 3 bases and J 9 bases, leaving 11 bases between the germline ends.